The 21 T cell receptor beta chains in this list originate from one sample, sequenced in a study of Graves' ophthalmopathy and Graves' hyperthyroidism (dated by TCRdb to the late 2010s). The instrument was an Illumina HiSeq 2000. For repertoire sequencing, TCR beta CDR3 regions were amplified from RNA transcripts. The first round was an RT-PCR using HTBI primers with the Qiagen OneStep RT-PCR kit, and this first round was followed by a second-round multiplex PCR, then size selection and purification. The public reads were reanalyzed by TCRdb: fastp trimming at Q25, MiXCR alignment, in-frame beta chains only. A single entry per CDR3 protein holds the most common genes and DNA from its merged rows. For this sample there are 900,000 to 1,200,000 distinct CDR3 sequences; less than 45% appear just once. The biggest ten clones account for around 10% of the sample. Sequenced material: peripheral blood or thyroid tissue (not recorded which). The receptors were gathered from an adult man with Graves' hyperthyroidism.

In this sample, this clonotype turned up a few times. The chain recombines TRBV7-9 with TRBJ1-2; D might be TRBD1 (6 bases). This CDR3 is built from 15 residues. Germline V CDR1 and CDR2: SEHNR, FQNEAQ (reference sequence). V lost 7 bases and J lost 4, with 19 bases in between. The CDR3 DNA reads TGTGCCAGCACTCCTGAAGGGGGGCTCGCCTATGGCTACACCTTC. This codes for CASTPEGGLAYGYTF.

A note on this clonotype: Since no conserved phenylalanine or tryptophan closes the CDR3, a read error is the likely cause. The DNA is omitted, as the CDR3 cannot be located on it reliably, and the CDR3 follows TCRdb's listing. The V call is TRBV20-1, the J call TRBJ1-1; the D call in the table, TRBD1, was not verified against the DNA. Germline assignment: CDR1 DFQATT and CDR2 SNEGSKA (reference sequence). The CDR3 contains 8 residues when both ends are counted. CDR3 protein: CSADMTRS.

A note on this clonotype: The junction departs from the called germline gene at one end, perhaps through a read error. The chain uses TRBV5-1 and TRBJ2-7; no definite D call. Looked up from germline, CDR1 is SGHRS and CDR2 is YFSETQ. This CDR3 region has 13 residues. CDR3 bases: TGTGCCAGCAGCCTGACATTCCCTAGGGAGCAGTACTTC. Translated: CASSLTFPREQYF.

The chain is built from TRBV9 and TRBJ1-1; TRBD1 is a possible D gene (5 bases). The CDR3 contains 13 residues. The germline V gene has CDR1 SGDLS and CDR2 YYNGEE. Trimming took 4 bases from V and 4 from J, leaving 11 bases between them. The CDR3: CASSTGGATEAFF. In DNA form, the CDR3 reads TGTGCCAGCAGCACCGGAGGGGCCACTGAAGCTTTCTTT. The variable domain in full, completed from reference TRBV9 and TRBJ1-1, reads DSGVTQTPKHLITATGQRVTLRCSPRSGDLSVYWYQQSLDQGLQFLIQYYNGEERAKGNILERFSAQQFPDLHSELNLSSLELGDSALYFCASSTGGATEAFFGQGTRLTVV.

This clonotype was seen a few times. This rearrangement joins TRBV29-1 to TRBJ2-2; D remains ambiguous. There are 12 residues in the CDR3. The germline V gene has CDR1 SQVTM and CDR2 ANQGSEA. Trimming stripped 1 base from V and 6 bases from J, with 6 bases between. CDR3 amino acids: CSVEGDSGELFF. DNA of the CDR3: TGCAGCGTTGAAGGGGATTCCGGGGAGCTGTTTTTT.

The chain recombines TRBV5-1 with TRBJ2-2, with no clear D. Germline loops: CDR1 SGHRS, CDR2 YFSETQ. This CDR3 comprises 14 residues. Trimming took 7 bases from V and 5 from J, leaving 15 bases between them. The CDR3 bases are TGCGCCAGCGGCGCCAGGAGCACTACCGGGGAGCTGTTTTTT. This codes for CASGARSTTGELFF.

This clonotype was observed at least ten times. The chain combines TRBV7-8 with TRBJ1-5, with TRBD1 as a possible D gene (6 bases). The CDR3 consists of 15 residues. V lost 5 bases and J 6 bases, leaving 17 bases between the germline ends. Germline values: CDR1 SGHVS, CDR2 FQNEAQ. CDR3 sequence: CASSQLAQGTQPQHF. The CDR3 DNA reads TGTGCCAGCAGCCAGTTGGCACAGGGTACTCAGCCCCAGCATTTT.

Concerning this clonotype itself: This could be a read error, since a much larger clone is one nucleotide away. The genes are TRBV5-1 and TRBJ1-1, with D possibly being TRBD1 (5 bases). This CDR3 has 14 amino acids. Trimming stripped 5 bases from V and 7 bases from J, with 18 bases between. Germline CDR1 reads SGHRS; CDR2 reads YFSETQ. The CDR3 DNA follows: TGCGCCAGCAGAAACGGGGGGAAGGAGGGTGAAGCTTTCTTT. Translated: CASRNGGKEGEAFF.

The sample holds many counts of this clonotype. The V call is TRBV5-5, the J call TRBJ1-1; maybe TRBD1 (6 bases). V was pared by 2 bases and J by 7 bases, with 15 bases between. The CDR3 loop spans 14 amino acids. Germline CDR1 is SGHKS and CDR2 is YYEKEE (reference sequence). The CDR3 protein is CASSFGTSTIEAFF. The DNA of the CDR3 is TGTGCCAGCAGCTTCGGGACATCGACAATTGAAGCTTTCTTT.

The V call is TRBV11-2, the J call TRBJ1-5, with TRBD1 as a possible D gene (6 bases). V was pared by 2 bases and J by 2 bases, with 10 bases between. Germline CDR1 and CDR2: SGHAT and FQNNGV. This CDR3 spans 15 amino acids. CDR3 sequence reads: CASSLNRVGNQPQHF. The CDR3 nucleotides are TGTGCCAGCAGCTTAAACAGGGTCGGCAATCAGCCCCAGCATTTT.

This clonotype was found many times. The gene calls are TRBV19 and TRBJ1-5, with D maybe TRBD1 (6 bases). The V end lost 6 bases, the J end lost 4 bases, and 19 bases lay between the germline ends. Looked up from germline, CDR1 is LNHDA and CDR2 is SQIVND (reference sequence). The CDR3 length is 16 residues. The DNA of the CDR3 is TGTGCCAGTAGACGTAGTTTGGGGGGCGCGAATCAGCCCCAGCATTTT. This codes for CASRRSLGGANQPQHF.

This clonotype was seen a handful of times. The chain has TRBV20-1 and TRBJ2-7, with D perhaps matching TRBD1 or TRBD2 (5 bases each). Per germline, CDR1 DFQATT and CDR2 SNEGSKA (reference sequence). Trimming removed 1 base at V and 3 bases at J, with 7 bases between. The CDR3 is 12 residues long. The CDR3 region is CSARGGNYEQYF. CDR3 bases: TGCAGTGCTAGAGGGGGGAACTACGAGCAGTACTTC.

V usage is TRBV30 and J usage is TRBJ1-1; unclear D gene. Trimming left V 2 bases short and J 1 base short, with 11 bases between. CDR3 length equals 14 residues. CDR1 and CDR2 (germline): GTSNPN, SVGIG (reference sequence). CDR3 loop: CAWSPILRNTEAFF. Here the CDR3 DNA reads TGTGCCTGGAGTCCCATACTAAGGAACACTGAAGCTTTCTTT.

Comment on this clonotype: This may be a read error, as it is one base from a much larger clone. This chain uses TRBV5-4 with TRBJ2-7; D not resolved. CDR3 length: 15 amino acids. The V gene's germline CDR1 is SGHNT and CDR2 YYREEE (reference sequence). CDR3 in amino acids: CTSSQDRAGSYEQYF. Here the CDR3 DNA reads TGCACCAGCAGCCAAGATCGGGCCGGATCCTACGAGCAGTACTTC.

The rearrangement links TRBV6-5 to TRBJ2-5; 7 nucleotides line up with TRBD1. Germline V gives CDR1 MNHEY, CDR2 SVGAGI. The CDR3 loop spans 15 amino acids. With 6 bases clipped from V and 4 bases from J, the junction kept 11 bases outside the gene matches. The CDR3 is CASRTGAAFVETQYF. The CDR3 coding sequence is TGTGCCAGCAGAACAGGGGCAGCCTTCGTAGAGACCCAGTACTTC.

The chain uses TRBV12-3 or TRBV12-4 and TRBJ1-2; D may be TRBD1 (5 bases). V was cut by 5 bases and J by 4 bases, with 8 bases left in between. The CDR3 covers 12 residues. CDR3 amino acids: CASSRQLYGYTF. The CDR3 DNA reads TGTGCCAGCAGTAGACAGCTCTATGGCTACACCTTC.

This clonotype was observed at least ten times. The chain uses TRBV7-2 and TRBJ1-6, with 7 bases matching TRBD1. This CDR3 has 14 amino acids. The ends lost 6 bases at V and 4 bases at J; junction bases unmatched: 3. Germline V gene data show CDR1 as SGHTA and CDR2 as FQGNSA. The DNA of the CDR3 is TGTGCCAGCAGGGACAGGTTGTATAATTCACCCCTCCACTTT. Amino acids: CASRDRLYNSPLHF.

The chain recombines TRBV29-1 with TRBJ1-1; 12 bases fit TRBD1. V lost 3 bases, J lost 0 bases, and 2 bases stayed unmatched. CDR3 length equals 15 residues. Germline-derived CDR1 and CDR2 are SQVTM and ANQGSEA. CDR3 in amino acids: CSVDGTGGLNTEAFF. CDR3 coding DNA: TGCAGCGTTGACGGGACAGGGGGCCTGAACACTGAAGCTTTCTTT.

The chain is built from TRBV29-1 and TRBJ2-5; 11 bases fit TRBD2. CDR3 length: 16 amino acids. The germline V gene has CDR1 SQVTM and CDR2 ANQGSEA. Germline trimming cut 5 bases from V and 3 bases from J; bases unmatched to any gene: 11. CDR3 residues: CSVRVAGGATEETQYF. CDR3 bases: TGCAGCGTTAGAGTAGCGGGAGGGGCCACGGAAGAGACCCAGTACTTC.

This clonotype was picked up a small number of times. The chain employs TRBV11-1 and TRBJ2-7; a possible D gene is TRBD1 (5 bases). Germline assignment: CDR1 SGHAT and CDR2 FQDESV (reference sequence). V lost 3 bases to trimming and J lost 4 bases, with 22 bases between them. The CDR3 has 17 amino acids. The CDR3 nucleotides are TGTGCCAGCAGCTTTTCCCCCCTCGGCAGGACAACATACGAGCAGTACTTC. Its protein product is CASSFSPLGRTTYEQYF.

This clonotype was observed many times. This chain links TRBV12-3 or TRBV12-4 with TRBJ1-1; unclear D gene. V was clipped by 3 bases and J by 1 base, with 6 bases between them. The CDR3 consists of 13 residues. CDR3 sequence reads: CASSFYTNTEAFF. The CDR3 DNA sequence: TGTGCCAGCAGTTTTTACACGAACACTGAAGCTTTCTTT.